This TCR beta chain is drawn from a study of blood T cells in healthy people across ages. A second about 7 to 11 cycle PCR used barcoded and J-beta primers. A single record per CDR3 protein comes from TCRdb applying MiXCR to the 5' RACE reads. Among roughly 1.6 million distinct CDR3 sequences listed, about 31% were seen once. This CDR3 spans 17 amino acids. Germline CDR1 and CDR2: MGHRA and YSYEKL. Trimming pared 3 bases from V and 2 bases from J, leaving 17 bases between. The sequencing input was blood. The origin of this receptor is a woman in her twenties or thirties in good health. The chain is built from TRBV4-1 and TRBJ1-5; D possibly corresponds to TRBD1 (6 bases). The CDR3 bases are TGCGCCAGCAGCCACCATAGGACAGCCAGTGGCAATCAGCCCCAGCATTTT. Its protein product is CASSHHRTASGNQPQHF.